This T cell receptor beta chain was recovered during a study of cytomegalovirus exposure and HLA in healthy donors. Study-wide background: Early on, a data release was issued that held 80 million or so unique TCRs from HLA-typed donors. The study placed less than 90% of its approximately 360 genotyped donors in the Caucasian-associated ancestry cluster.

General study points: In an earlier analysis, in some 600 donors, most V segments appeared productive either ~87% or ~30% of the time. Among the sequence variants, a highly shared cluster was likely an artifact of sequencing.

With regard to this clone: Its antigen is unidentified. A junction end diverges from the germline sequence, so it may reflect a read error.

PCR involved 60 Vbeta and 13 Jbeta primers. The method was immunoSEQ multiplex PCR; TCRdb's version includes in-frame clones alone and lacks a portion of them. The sample yields 140,000 to 150,000 clones, 60% to 85% seen once. The CDR3 is 15 residues long. The germline gives CDR1 MNHNS, CDR2 SASEGT. The clonotype was recovered from a woman aged 40 to 50 in good health and CMV-seropositive. This rearrangement joins TRBV6-1 to TRBJ1-5; 7 nucleotides match TRBD1. The sequenced sample was PBMCs. In DNA, the CDR3 is TGTGCCGGCAGTGTAAACCCGGGGGACAGTCAGCCCCAGCATTTT. This sequence encodes CAGSVNPGDSQPQHF.